The next 10 T cell receptor beta chains were all read from a single sample in a study of shared clonotypes between healthy human individuals. Using immunoSEQ multiplex PCR, the repertoire was profiled, and TCRdb retains in-frame clones only, with some absent. Among about 700,000 clones listed, approximately 74% were seen once. Sequencing was performed on memory CD4+ T cells sorted from blood. Subset given: CD45RA-negative fraction. The receptors here all came from a woman in her thirties in good health.

The rearrangement joins TRBV7-9 to TRBJ2-7, with a possible D match to TRBD1 (6 bases). Germline V gene data show CDR1 as SEHNR and CDR2 as FQNEAQ (reference sequence). The CDR3 length is 14 residues. Trimming pared 0 bases from V and 5 bases from J, leaving 11 bases between. CDR3 amino acids: CASSLAGAPHEQYF. The CDR3 nucleotides read TGTGCCAGCAGCTTAGCGGGGGCGCCTCACGAGCAGTACTTC.

V is TRBV4-1 and J is TRBJ2-1; 13 bases agree with TRBD2. The junction had 9 bases not matched to a gene; V was cut back by 0 bases and J by 4 bases. CDR1 MGHRA and CDR2 YSYEKL come from the germline V gene. The CDR3 contains 19 residues. The CDR3 loop reads CASSQDELAGGPRYNEQFF. The DNA for the CDR3 is TGCGCCAGCAGCCAAGATGAACTAGCGGGAGGGCCGAGGTACAATGAGCAGTTCTTC.

J is TRBJ1-5 and V is TRBV27, with no clear D. V was clipped by 9 bases and J by 5 bases, with 8 bases between them. Germline values: CDR1 MNHEY, CDR2 SMNVEV (reference sequence). This CDR3 is 11 amino acids long. The CDR3 sequence: CARVDDQPQHF. The DNA for the CDR3 is TGTGCCAGAGTGGATGATCAGCCCCAGCATTTT.

The genes are TRBV5-1 and TRBJ1-3; D remains unclear. This CDR3 is built from 15 residues. V dropped 1 base and J dropped 0 bases, with 8 bases sitting between them. In germline, CDR1 is SGHRS, CDR2 YFSETQ. The CDR3 nucleotides are TGCGCCAGCAGCTTGCCGGCAGACTCTGGAAACACCATATATTTT. Translated, it gives CASSLPADSGNTIYF.

This chain connects TRBV10-3 to TRBJ2-7, with a tentative D call TRBD1 (6 bases). The V and J ends lost 3 bases and 2 bases respectively, with 11 bases between them. The CDR3 consists of 14 residues. Looked up from germline, CDR1 is ENHRY and CDR2 is SYGVKD. CDR3 residues: CAISETGNPYEQYF. The CDR3 DNA reads TGTGCCATCAGTGAAACAGGGAACCCCTACGAGCAGTACTTC.

This clone appeared a single time. This rearrangement joins TRBV11-2 to TRBJ2-7; 7 bases are a match to TRBD2. Unmatched junction bases numbered 8, after V lost 6 bases and J lost 3 bases. CDR3 length: 14 amino acids. Germline values: CDR1 SGHAT, CDR2 FQNNGV. Written as DNA, the CDR3 is TGTGCCAGCAGGAATCTGCGGGAGCGCTACGAGCAGTACTTC. Residues: CASRNLRERYEQYF.

The genes are TRBV10-2 and TRBJ2-7; the D is unclear. The length of the CDR3 is 12 residues. V was shortened by 2 bases and J by 3 bases, with 5 bases between the two germline ends. Germline CDR1 WSHSY, CDR2 SAAADI. The CDR3 region has the DNA TGCGCCAGCAGTGAGCGGGTCTACGAGCAGTACTTC. This translates into CASSERVYEQYF.

The chain joins TRBV11-2 to TRBJ2-7; perhaps TRBD2 as D (5 bases). V lost 6 bases and J 2 bases, leaving 17 bases between the germline ends. The CDR3 length is 15 residues. Germline CDR1 is SGHAT and CDR2 is FQNNGV. The CDR3 here is CASSQSAGRTYEQYF. CDR3 bases: TGTGCCAGCAGTCAATCCGCGGGCAGAACCTACGAGCAGTACTTC.

This chain joins TRBV6-5 and TRBJ2-3; 9 bases align to TRBD2. CDR3 length: 13 residues. Germline values: CDR1 MNHEY, CDR2 SVGAGI. With 6 bases clipped from V and 6 bases from J, the junction kept 4 bases outside the gene matches. CDR3 DNA sequence: TGTGCCAGCAGCTATAGCGGGAGCGATACGCAGTATTTT. Translating gives CASSYSGSDTQYF.

CDR3 loop: CTSSLDVQGRVTYEQYF. DNA for the CDR3: TGCACCAGCAGCCTCGACGTTCAGGGCCGTGTTACCTACGAGCAGTACTTC. The chain uses TRBV1 and TRBJ2-7; TRBD1, the D gene given by the table, was not confirmed from the DNA. TRBV1 is a pseudogene segment. This CDR3 is built from 17 residues.